This T cell receptor (beta chain) is drawn from a study of blood T cell repertoires in COVID-19. In the study overall: Material from acute and convalescent COVID-19 was sourced from the United States, Italy and Spain. PBMCs, B-cell-depleted T cells, or T cells were the source of the cDNA or gDNA that made up the material.

Measured with immunoSEQ multiplex PCR; TCRdb has only the in-frame clones, and not every one. The sample has 250,000 to 350,000 clones, about 90% seen once. Germline V CDR1 and CDR2: LGHNT, FRNRAP. V was trimmed by 7 bases and J by 2 bases, leaving 11 bases between them. The CDR3 runs 13 residues. Participants, about 18 to 100 years old, spanned about 26 US areas. Sequencing was performed on PBMCs or T cells enriched from blood (not recorded which). This chain joins TRBV12-5 and TRBJ1-2; a possible D gene is TRBD1 (6 bases). The TCR was taken from a woman between 18 and 30 years old with acute COVID-19. The chain's CDR3 is CASAMDSNYGYTF. The CDR3 DNA sequence: TGTGCTAGTGCTATGGACAGCAACTATGGCTACACCTTC. The full variable domain, with the rest looked up from reference TRBV12-5 and TRBJ1-2, is DARVTQTPRHKVTEMGQEVTMRCQPILGHNTVFWYRQTMMQGLELLAYFRNRAPLDDSGMPKDRFSAEMPDATLATLKIQPSEPRDSAVYFCASAMDSNYGYTFGSGTRLTVV.